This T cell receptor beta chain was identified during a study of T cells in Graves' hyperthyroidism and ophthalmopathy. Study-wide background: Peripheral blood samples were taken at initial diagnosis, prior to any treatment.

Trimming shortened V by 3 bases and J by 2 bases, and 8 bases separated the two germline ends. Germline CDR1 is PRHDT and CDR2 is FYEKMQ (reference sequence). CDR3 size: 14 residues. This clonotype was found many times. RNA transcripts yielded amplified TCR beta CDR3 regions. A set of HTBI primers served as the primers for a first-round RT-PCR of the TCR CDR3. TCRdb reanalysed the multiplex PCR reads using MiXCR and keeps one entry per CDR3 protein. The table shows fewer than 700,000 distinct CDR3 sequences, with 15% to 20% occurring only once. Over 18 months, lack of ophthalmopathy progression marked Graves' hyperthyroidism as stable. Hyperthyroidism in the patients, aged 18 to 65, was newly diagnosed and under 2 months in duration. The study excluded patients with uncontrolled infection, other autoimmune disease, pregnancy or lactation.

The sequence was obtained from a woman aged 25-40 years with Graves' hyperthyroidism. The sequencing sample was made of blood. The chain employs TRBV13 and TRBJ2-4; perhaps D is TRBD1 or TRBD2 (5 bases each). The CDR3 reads CASSFGTTKNIQYF. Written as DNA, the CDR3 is TGTGCCAGCAGCTTCGGGACGACCAAAAACATTCAGTACTTC. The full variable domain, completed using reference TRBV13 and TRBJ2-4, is AAGVIQSPRHLIKEKRETATLKCYPIPRHDTVYWYQQGPGQDPQFLISFYEKMQSDKGSIPDRFSAQQFSDYHSELNMSSLELGDSALYFCASSFGTTKNIQYFGAGTRLSVL.